Described below is a single TCR beta chain sequence and its context. This sample was included in a study of blood T cell repertoires in COVID-19. Whole-study context: The origin of the acute and convalescent COVID-19 samples was the United States, Italy and Spain. T cells, B-cell-depleted T cells, or PBMCs supplied cDNA or gDNA.

Per the original data handling: Amplification from reference gene primers served as the basis for estimated nucleated cell counts. Method: immunoSEQ multiplex PCR; TCRdb's copy keeps in-frame clones and lacks some. V and J calls and clone size are copied from that table; D and trimming were computed from the DNA. The table has tens of thousands of clones, about 80% seen once. This TCR was sampled from a human donor in a cohort sampled during active COVID-19. Sequencing used peripheral blood.

CDR3 bases: TGTGCCAGTAGTGGCCGGGGGAAGAGTAATAATGAAAAACTGTTTTTT. Protein product: CASSGRGKSNNEKLFF. The V call is TRBV19, the J call TRBJ1-4; D possibly corresponds to TRBD1 (5 bases). V was cut by 5 bases and J by 4 bases, with 17 bases left in between. Germline CDR1 and CDR2: LNHDA and SQIVND (reference sequence). The CDR3 runs 16 residues. Full variable domain (missing parts from reference TRBV19 and TRBJ1-4): DGGITQSPKYLFRKEGQNVTLSCEQNLNHDAMYWYRQDPGQGLRLIYYSQIVNDFQKGDIAEGYSVSREKKESFPLTVTSAQKNPTAFYLCASSGRGKSNNEKLFFGSGTQLSVL.